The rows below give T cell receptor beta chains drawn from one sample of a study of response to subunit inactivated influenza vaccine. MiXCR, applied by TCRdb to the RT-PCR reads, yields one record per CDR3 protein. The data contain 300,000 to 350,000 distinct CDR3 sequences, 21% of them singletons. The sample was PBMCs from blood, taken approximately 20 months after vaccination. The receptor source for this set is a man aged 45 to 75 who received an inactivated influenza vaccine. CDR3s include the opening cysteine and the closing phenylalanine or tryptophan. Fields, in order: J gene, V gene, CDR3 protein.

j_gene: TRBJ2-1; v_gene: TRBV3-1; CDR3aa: CASSQELSVTGNEQFF
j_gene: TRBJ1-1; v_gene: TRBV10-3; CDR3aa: CAISEFRNMNTEAFF
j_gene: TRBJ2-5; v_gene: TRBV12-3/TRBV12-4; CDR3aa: CASSSHRGGSETQYF
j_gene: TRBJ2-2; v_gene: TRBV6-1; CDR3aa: CASRRTGGNTGELFF
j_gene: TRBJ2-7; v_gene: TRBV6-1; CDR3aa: CASILDPGLQFEQYF
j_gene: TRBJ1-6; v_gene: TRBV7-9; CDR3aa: CASSPPQSSYNSPLHF
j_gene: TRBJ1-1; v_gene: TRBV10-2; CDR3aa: CASSESSRTEAFF
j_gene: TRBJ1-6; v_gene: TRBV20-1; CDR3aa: CSAADGSYNSPLHF
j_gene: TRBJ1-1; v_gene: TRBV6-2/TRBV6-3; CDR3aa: CASSSPGLMNTEAFF
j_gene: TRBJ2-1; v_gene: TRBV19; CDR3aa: CASSKGTLYNEQFF
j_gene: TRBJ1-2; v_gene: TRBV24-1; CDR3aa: CATSDVLDGYTF
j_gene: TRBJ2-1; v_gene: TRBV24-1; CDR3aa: CATRSQGAYNEQFF
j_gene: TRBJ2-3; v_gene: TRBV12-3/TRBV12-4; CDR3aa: CASSPGGATDTQYF
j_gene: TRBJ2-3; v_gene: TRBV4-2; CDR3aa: CASSPWGGGSTDTQYF
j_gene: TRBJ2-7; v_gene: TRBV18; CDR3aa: CASSPVGTSGASRFVKQYF
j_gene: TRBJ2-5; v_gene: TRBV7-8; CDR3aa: CASSLADRKETQYF
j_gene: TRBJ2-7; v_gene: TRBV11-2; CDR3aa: CASSPTSGSDYEQYF
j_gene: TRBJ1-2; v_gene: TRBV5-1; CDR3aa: CASSGNLYGYTF
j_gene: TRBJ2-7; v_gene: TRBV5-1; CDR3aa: CASSLWGNSNEQYF
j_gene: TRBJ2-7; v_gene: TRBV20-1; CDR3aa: CSARSSPSYEQYF
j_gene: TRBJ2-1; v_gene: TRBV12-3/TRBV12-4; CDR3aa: CASSFLYNEQFF
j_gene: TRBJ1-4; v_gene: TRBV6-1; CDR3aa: CASSATQGSGGKKLFF
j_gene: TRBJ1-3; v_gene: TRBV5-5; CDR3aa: CASTQQRASGNTIYF
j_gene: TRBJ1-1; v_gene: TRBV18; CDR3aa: CASSPRTGGGPNTEAFF
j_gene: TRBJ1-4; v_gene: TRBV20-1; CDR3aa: CSARVYTGGTNEKLFF
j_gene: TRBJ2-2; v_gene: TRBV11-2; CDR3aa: CASSLLRSTGELFF
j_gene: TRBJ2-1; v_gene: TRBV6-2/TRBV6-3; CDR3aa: CASSQKSLRTGQFF
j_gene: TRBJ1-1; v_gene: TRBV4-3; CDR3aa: CASSQDMAAMNTEAFF
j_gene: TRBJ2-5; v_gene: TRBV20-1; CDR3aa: CSAREPAGLQETQYF
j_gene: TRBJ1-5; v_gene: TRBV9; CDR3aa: CASSEGAGLQPQHF
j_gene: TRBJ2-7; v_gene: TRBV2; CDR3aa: CASSKGGSSYEQYF
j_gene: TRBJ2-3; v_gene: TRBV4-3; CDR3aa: CASSRMGAGGVDTQYF
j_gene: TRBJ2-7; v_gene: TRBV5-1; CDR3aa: CASRSGDEQYF
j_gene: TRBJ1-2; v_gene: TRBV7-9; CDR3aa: CASSLAPGRITNYGYTF
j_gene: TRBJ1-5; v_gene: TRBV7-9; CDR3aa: CASSFDGHKNQPQHF
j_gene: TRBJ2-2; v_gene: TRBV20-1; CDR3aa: CSARTGGITGELFF
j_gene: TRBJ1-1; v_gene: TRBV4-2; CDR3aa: CASSQEATANTEAFF
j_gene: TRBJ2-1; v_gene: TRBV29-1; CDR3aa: CSVEISGRLGYEQFF
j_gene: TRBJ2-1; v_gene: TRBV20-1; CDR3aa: CSAFSGGAGEQFF
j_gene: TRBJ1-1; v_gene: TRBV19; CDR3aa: CATRYSGQLNTEAFF